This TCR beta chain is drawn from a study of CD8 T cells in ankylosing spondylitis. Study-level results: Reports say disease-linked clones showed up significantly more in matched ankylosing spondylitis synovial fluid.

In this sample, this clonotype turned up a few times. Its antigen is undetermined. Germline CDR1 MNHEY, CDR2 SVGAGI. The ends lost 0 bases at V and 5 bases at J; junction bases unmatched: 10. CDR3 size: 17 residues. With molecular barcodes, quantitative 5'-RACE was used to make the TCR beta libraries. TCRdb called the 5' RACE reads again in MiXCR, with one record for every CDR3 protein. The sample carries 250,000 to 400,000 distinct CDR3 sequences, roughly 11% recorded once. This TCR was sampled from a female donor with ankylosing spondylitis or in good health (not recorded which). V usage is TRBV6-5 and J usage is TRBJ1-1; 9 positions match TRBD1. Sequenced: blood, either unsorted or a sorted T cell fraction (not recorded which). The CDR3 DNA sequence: TGTGCCAGCAGTTACTCGCAGCGAACAGGGGGCTTTACTGAAGCTTTCTTT. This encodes CASSYSQRTGGFTEAFF.